These 28 T cell receptor beta chains originate from one sample sequenced in a study of CD8+ T cells in alopecia areata. The sequencing template was cDNA reverse transcribed from extracted RNA. Here immunoSEQ multiplex PCR was the method, and the copy in TCRdb shows in-frame clones only, minus some. Here the sample spans fewer than 200,000 clones, roughly 58% being singletons. The treatment here: oral pan-JAK inhibitor, 5-10 mg twice daily. The sample consisted of CD4+ T cells sorted from blood, taken between weeks 55 and 65, from a patient treated with tofacitinib. The receptor set was obtained from a human donor with alopecia areata.

V is TRBV2 and J is TRBJ1-3; the D is unclear. This CDR3 comprises 11 residues. V was clipped by 10 bases and J by 7 bases, with 11 bases between them. Germline V gene sequence: CDR1 SNHLY, CDR2 FYNNEI. The CDR3 sequence: CATGVKNTIYF. CDR3 bases: TGTGCCACCGGGGTTAAGAACACCATATATTTT.

The rearrangement links TRBV6-5 to TRBJ1-6; tentatively, D is TRBD1 (5 bases). Deletions cut 2 bases from V and 9 bases from J, with 11 bases between. From germline, CDR1 is MNHEY and CDR2 SVGAGI. The CDR3 length is 14 residues. CDR3 DNA sequence: TGTGCCAGCAGTTACGACTCAGGGCGTTCACCCCTCCACTTT. Encoded protein: CASSYDSGRSPLHF.

The count of this clone is one. V usage is TRBV25-1 and J usage is TRBJ2-5, with 8 bases lining up with TRBD1. The CDR3 consists of 15 residues. CDR1 is MGHDK, CDR2 SYGVNS, per germline. V was pared by 4 bases and J by 2 bases, with 6 bases of the junction left unmatched. In nucleotides, the CDR3 is TGTGCCAGCAGTGGATGGACAGGGAGACAAGAGACCCAGTACTTC. Amino acids: CASSGWTGRQETQYF.

This chain joins TRBV9 and TRBJ2-5; tentatively, D is TRBD2 (5 bases). Germline lookup yields CDR1 SGDLS and CDR2 YYNGEE. The CDR3 is 14 residues long. V was clipped by 0 bases and J by 4 bases, with 10 bases between them. The CDR3 loop reads CASSVAGLGETQYF. CDR3 bases: TGTGCCAGCAGCGTAGCTGGACTTGGAGAGACCCAGTACTTC.

This sequence joins TRBV29-1 and TRBJ1-2; D is uncertain. The CDR3 has 10 residues. V lost 7 bases and J lost 7, with 10 bases in between. Germline CDR1 reads SQVTM; CDR2 reads ANQGSEA. CDR3 residues: CSDGGVGYTF. For the CDR3, the DNA is TGCAGCGACGGCGGGGTTGGCTACACCTTC. Variable domain in full (rest from reference TRBV29-1 and TRBJ1-2): SAVISQKPSRDICQRGTSLTIQCQVDSQVTMMFWYRQQPGQSLTLIATANQGSEATYESGFVIDKFPISRPNLTFSTLTVSNMSPEDSSIYLCSDGGVGYTFGSGTRLTVV.

The chain links TRBV4-1 to TRBJ1-2; D possibly corresponds to TRBD1 (5 bases). Germline loops: CDR1 MGHRA, CDR2 YSYEKL. The V and J ends lost 1 base and 4 bases respectively, with 22 bases between them. CDR3 length equals 18 residues. As DNA, the CDR3 is TGCGCCAGCAGCCAAGGGGAGTCAGGGACCACCATCGCCTATGGCTACACCTTC. Protein product: CASSQGESGTTIAYGYTF.

Only a few counts were recorded for this clone. The gene calls are TRBV30 and TRBJ2-1; possibly TRBD1 for D (6 bases). V shed 0 bases and J shed 9 bases, with 12 bases lying between them. Germline V CDR1 and CDR2: GTSNPN, SVGIG (reference sequence). CDR3 length: 13 amino acids. CDR3 sequence (DNA): TGTGCCTGGAGTGTCACCGTCAGGGGTGAGCAGTTCTTC. Translating it yields CAWSVTVRGEQFF.

CDR3 loop: CASIFGTNTGELFF. CDR3 sequence (DNA): TGTGCCAGCATATTCGGGACGAACACCGGGGAGCTGTTTTTT. This chain links TRBV6-5 with TRBJ2-2; D is perhaps TRBD2 (5 bases). V lost 7 bases to trimming and J lost 0 bases, with 9 bases between them. The CDR3 runs to 14 residues. Germline CDR1 MNHEY, CDR2 SVGAGI.

The chain couples TRBV20-1 to TRBJ2-7; possibly TRBD1 for D (5 bases). V dropped 5 bases and J dropped 4 bases, with 9 bases sitting between them. CDR3 length: 11 residues. The germline CDR1 and CDR2 sequences are DFQATT and SNEGSKA (reference sequence). The CDR3: CSAVRAYEQYF. In nucleotides, the CDR3 is TGCAGTGCTGTCAGGGCGTACGAGCAGTACTTC.

The chain carries TRBV5-1 and TRBJ2-7; weak D call: TRBD2 (5 bases). CDR1 is SGHRS, CDR2 YFSETQ, per germline. V lost 4 bases, J lost 0 bases, and 11 bases lay in between. The CDR3 is 14 residues long. Written as DNA, the CDR3 is TGCGCCAGCAGCCCGGAGGCGCACTCCTACGAGCAGTACTTC. Its protein product is CASSPEAHSYEQYF.

The V gene is TRBV18, the J gene TRBJ2-7, with TRBD1 matching 9 bases. The CDR3 contains 16 residues. V was clipped by 4 bases and J by 6 bases; unmatched bases: 13. CDR1 and CDR2 from the germline V gene are KGHSH and LQKENI. CDR3: CASSRPVGTGLVEQYF. The CDR3 region has the DNA TGTGCCAGCTCACGCCCCGTTGGGACAGGGCTTGTCGAGCAGTACTTC.

The chain carries TRBV6-5 and TRBJ2-1, with 10 bases that match TRBD1. Looked up from germline, CDR1 is MNHEY and CDR2 is SVGAGI. The CDR3 covers 16 residues. The V and J ends lost 0 bases and 7 bases, in that order; junction bases with no gene match: 6. The CDR3 loop reads CASSYSSGTGANEQFF. In DNA form, the CDR3 reads TGTGCCAGCAGTTACTCCTCCGGGACAGGGGCTAATGAGCAGTTCTTC.

The chain recombines TRBV18 with TRBJ2-3, with D possibly being TRBD2 (5 bases). The CDR3 covers 14 residues. Germline CDR1 and CDR2: KGHSH and LQKENI. Trimming cost V 8 bases and J 0 bases, with 12 bases left between them. The CDR3 nucleotides read TGTGCCAGCCTTAGCCGGACTAGCACAGATACGCAGTATTTT. The encoded protein is CASLSRTSTDTQYF.

The chain joins TRBV6-5 to TRBJ1-4, with TRBD1 matching 10 bases. Germline CDR1 and CDR2: MNHEY and SVGAGI. With 6 bases clipped from V and 6 bases from J, the junction kept 7 bases outside the gene matches. The CDR3 length is 15 residues. The chain's CDR3 is CASRPTGTGDEKLFF. CDR3 nucleotides: TGTGCCAGCAGACCTACCGGGACAGGGGATGAAAAACTGTTTTTT.

The table lists this clone with many counts. In nucleotides, the CDR3 is TGTGCCAGCAGAGTCCGACAGGGATTGTATTCTGGGGCCAACGTCCTGACTTTC. Translating gives CASRVRQGLYSGANVLTF. This chain joins TRBV2 and TRBJ2-6; TRBD1 aligns across 7 bases. V lost 6 bases, J lost 1 base, and 12 bases stayed unmatched. The CDR3 is made up of 18 amino acids. CDR1 is SNHLY, CDR2 FYNNEI, per germline.

A single count supports this clone. The CDR3 protein is CASTQPGTYNEQFF. The CDR3 DNA reads TGTGCCAGCACCCAACCCGGGACTTACAATGAGCAGTTCTTC. V usage is TRBV6-5 and J usage is TRBJ2-1; the D gene is possibly TRBD2 (6 bases). Germline V lookup: CDR1 MNHEY, CDR2 SVGAGI. V lost 7 bases and J 4 bases, leaving 14 bases between the germline ends. The CDR3 extends over 14 amino acids.

The CDR3 nucleotides are TGTGCCAGCAGTGAAGCCAGGACAGGGGGGAACTATGGCTACACCTTC. It specifies CASSEARTGGNYGYTF. V and J are TRBV2 and TRBJ1-2; TRBD1 matches at 10 bases. This CDR3 region has 16 residues. Germline V lookup: CDR1 SNHLY, CDR2 FYNNEI. V lost 0 bases, J lost 2 bases, and 3 bases stayed unmatched.

This chain uses TRBV2 with TRBJ1-2; D might be TRBD1 (5 bases). Germline V gene data show CDR1 as SNHLY and CDR2 as FYNNEI. The CDR3 is 17 residues long. V lost 0 bases and J 6 bases, leaving 20 bases between the germline ends. CDR3 coding DNA: TGTGCCAGCAGTGAAGCAGCAGGGAGCGGACGGCGGAATGGCTACACCTTC. Protein sequence: CASSEAAGSGRRNGYTF.

This clone was observed a handful of times. The V gene is TRBV29-1, the J gene TRBJ1-1; D is possibly TRBD1 (5 bases). The CDR3 extends over 13 amino acids. V lost 4 bases and J 7 bases, leaving 16 bases between the germline ends. Germline V CDR1 and CDR2: SQVTM, ANQGSEA. CDR3 nucleotides: TGCAGCGTTGGAATCCGGGACGGGGATGAAGCTTTCTTT. It yields the protein CSVGIRDGDEAFF.

This clone has a handful of counts. V usage is TRBV30 and J usage is TRBJ2-5; the D call may be TRBD1 or TRBD2 (6 bases each). Germline lookup yields CDR1 GTSNPN and CDR2 SVGIG (reference sequence). This CDR3 has 14 amino acids. V dropped 2 bases and J dropped 5 bases, with 15 bases sitting between them. This chain's CDR3 is CAWSPGLGGETQYF. CDR3 coding DNA: TGTGCCTGGAGTCCGGGTCTAGGGGGGGAGACCCAGTACTTC.

The CDR3 region is CAWSVLASGNTIYF. CDR3 nucleotide sequence: TGTGCCTGGAGTGTACTGGCCTCTGGAAACACCATATATTTT. This chain joins TRBV30 and TRBJ1-3; D gene uncertain. Germline assignment: CDR1 GTSNPN and CDR2 SVGIG (reference sequence). The CDR3 is made up of 14 amino acids. Trimming cost V 0 bases and J 0 bases, with 6 bases left between them.

The sample holds a few counts of this clone. This chain connects TRBV5-1 to TRBJ2-2; 13 nucleotides align to TRBD2. CDR3 size: 17 residues. V lost 4 bases to trimming and J lost 2 bases; unmatched junction nucleotides: 5. CDR1 and CDR2 from the germline V gene are SGHRS and YFSETQ. CDR3 region: CASSPGLAGVNTGELFF. The CDR3 bases are TGCGCCAGCAGCCCCGGACTAGCGGGGGTTAACACCGGGGAGCTGTTTTTT.

The gene calls are TRBV25-1 and TRBJ1-6; tentative D call: TRBD1 (5 bases). Per the germline V gene, CDR1 is MGHDK and CDR2 is SYGVNS. The CDR3 runs 15 residues. V lost 0 bases and J 9 bases, leaving 12 bases between the germline ends. The CDR3 is CASSEYLTESSPLHF. CDR3 nucleotides: TGTGCCAGCAGTGAATATTTGACAGAATCTTCACCCCTCCACTTT.

The gene calls are TRBV29-1 and TRBJ2-7, with no clear D. The V and J ends lost 4 bases and 3 bases respectively, with 7 bases between them. The CDR3 has 11 amino acids. Germline V gene lookup returns CDR1 SQVTM and CDR2 ANQGSEA. The chain's CDR3 is CSVVLGYEQYF. The DNA of the CDR3 is TGCAGCGTTGTTCTGGGCTACGAGCAGTACTTC.

The chain carries TRBV2 and TRBJ2-2; D is unresolved. Germline loops: CDR1 SNHLY, CDR2 FYNNEI. The CDR3 has 12 amino acids. The V and J ends lost 6 bases and 4 bases respectively, with 6 bases between them. CDR3: CASSPATGELFF. DNA for the CDR3: TGTGCCAGCAGCCCCGCCACCGGGGAGCTGTTTTTT.

V and J are TRBV30 and TRBJ1-2; maybe TRBD1 (6 bases). Germline V gene sequence: CDR1 GTSNPN, CDR2 SVGIG (reference sequence). There are 13 residues in the CDR3. Between the trimmed V and J ends, which lost 0 bases and 9 bases, there was a span of 14 bases. Here the CDR3 reads CAWSVTGGKRYTF. In nucleotides, the CDR3 is TGTGCCTGGAGTGTAACCGGGGGCAAGCGCTACACCTTC.

This clone was seen repeatedly, ten times or more. This chain joins TRBV28 and TRBJ2-5; D ambiguous. CDR3 length: 14 amino acids. CDR1 and CDR2 from the germline V gene are MDHEN and SYDVKM. The V end lost 1 base, the J end lost 5 bases, and 11 bases lay between the germline ends. CDR3 sequence: CASSLLSLGETQYF. CDR3 DNA sequence: TGTGCCAGCAGTTTATTGAGCCTGGGGGAGACCCAGTACTTC.

This clone was seen more than once but under ten times. The V call is TRBV29-1, the J call TRBJ2-2; 8 bases align to TRBD2. The germline V gene encodes CDR1 SQVTM and CDR2 ANQGSEA. The trim removed 4 bases at V and 7 bases at J, leaving 11 bases unmatched. The CDR3 spans 15 residues. The CDR3 region has the DNA TGCAGCGTTGGCGCGGGGGGACCACGGGACGGGGAGCTGTTTTTT. Encoded protein: CSVGAGGPRDGELFF.